The T cell receptor beta chain under discussion was sequenced for a study of OX40 agonist ivuxolimab in advanced cancers. Notes on the research overall: Ivuxolimab was an agonistic, fully human IgG2 monoclonal antibody directed against OX40 (CD134), a costimulatory receptor. Prior anti-PD-1, anti-PD-L1 or anti-CTLA-4 therapy was permitted, and approximately 41% of dose-escalation patients had received checkpoint inhibitors. Peripheral TCRbeta sequencing was intended to test whether TCR sequence diversity was altered and clonal T-cell expansion was caused by ivuxolimab. The paper covers the monotherapy dose-escalation part of the phase I ivuxolimab trial, which included N ≈ 50 patients. Intravenous ivuxolimab was administered to patients every 2 weeks at six dose levels: 0.01, 0.1, 0.3, 1.5, 3 and 10 mg/kg. Three dose-escalation patients achieved partial responses, one with hepatocellular carcinoma and two with cutaneous melanoma. Of the 50 or so patients in dose escalation, about 20 had hepatocellular carcinoma, around 15 had melanoma, 9 had renal cell carcinoma and 9 had head and neck cancer. A male proportion of roughly 80% and a mean age of around 60 years, ranging from roughly 20 to 80, were recorded for the dose-escalation cohort.

Beyond this particular receptor, the publication reports: The antigen specificity of the peripheral T cells that underwent clonal expansion was not determined. At doses of 0.1 to 3.0 mg/kg, clonal expansion of both CD4+ and CD8+ blood T cells was observed from baseline to week 6. In partial responders in the 0.1-3.0 mg/kg groups, normalized peripheral clonal expansion was found to be among the lowest, especially among CD8+ T cells. After ivuxolimab, more expanded clones were found on average in CD8+ T cells than in CD4+ T cells. Low levels of normalized T-cell clonal expansion were also seen in some nonresponding patients.

To sequence the TCRbeta CDR3 region, genomic DNA was isolated from the sorted cells. The immunoSEQ Assay was used for sequencing of TCRbeta CDR3 regions. TCRdb mirrors the immuneACCESS table, restricted to in-frame sequences. Some clones are absent from its copies; in checked studies, under half trace to an unresolved V gene, and the reason for the others is unknown. This sample comprises more than 95,000 clones, about 91% of them detected only once. The ten largest account for roughly 0.31% of the sample. To note about this clone: Its antigen is currently not known. No base quality values were provided; no much bigger clone lies one nucleotide off.

Patients with autoimmune disease history or receiving systemic immunosuppression were excluded from the trial. Peripheral blood for TCR sequencing was collected from all dose cohorts at baseline, on cycle 4 day 1, and on cycle 7 day 1. Samples came from an open-label, multicenter, first-in-human phase I dose-escalation trial of ivuxolimab. Adults with locally advanced or metastatic melanoma, renal cell carcinoma, hepatocellular carcinoma or head and neck squamous cell carcinoma were enrolled in the trial. CD4+ and CD8+ T cells were sorted separately from peripheral blood before TCR sequencing. This material consisted of CD4+ or CD8+ T cells sorted from blood, taken in a trial of the OX40 agonist ivuxolimab. The receptor was derived from an adult with an advanced solid tumor such as melanoma, head and neck, liver or kidney cancer.

The nucleotide sequence reads TGTGCCAGCTCACCAGAGGGGGAGACCCAGTACTTC. It is translated as CASSPEGETQYF. The V and J segments used are TRBV18 and TRBJ2-5, with the D call perhaps TRBD1 or TRBD2, as 5 bases match in each case. Based on the germline V gene, the CDR1 and CDR2 sequences are KGHSH and LQKENI. The trim is 2 bases for V and 5 bases for J, with a gap of 6 bases between the germline ends. Counted from cysteine to phenylalanine, this CDR3 has 12 amino acids. Here the CDR3 DNA is all that survives: 36 bases in frame from base 1.